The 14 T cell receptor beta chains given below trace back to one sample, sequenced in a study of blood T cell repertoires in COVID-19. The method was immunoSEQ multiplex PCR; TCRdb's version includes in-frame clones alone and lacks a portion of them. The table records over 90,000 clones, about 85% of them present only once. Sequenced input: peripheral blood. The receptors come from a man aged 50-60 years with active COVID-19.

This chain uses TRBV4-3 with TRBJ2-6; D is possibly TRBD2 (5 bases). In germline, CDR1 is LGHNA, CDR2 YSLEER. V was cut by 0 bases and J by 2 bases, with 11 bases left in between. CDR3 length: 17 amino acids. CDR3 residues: CASSQDSWGAGANVLTF. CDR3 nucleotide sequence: TGCGCCAGCAGCCAAGATAGCTGGGGAGCTGGGGCCAACGTCCTGACTTTC.

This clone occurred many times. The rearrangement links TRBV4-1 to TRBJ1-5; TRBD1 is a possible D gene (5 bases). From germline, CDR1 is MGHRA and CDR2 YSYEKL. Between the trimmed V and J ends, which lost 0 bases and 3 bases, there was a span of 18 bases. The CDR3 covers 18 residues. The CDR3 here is CASSQDMGLRRINQPQHF. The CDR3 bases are TGCGCCAGCAGCCAAGATATGGGACTTAGAAGGATCAATCAGCCCCAGCATTTT.

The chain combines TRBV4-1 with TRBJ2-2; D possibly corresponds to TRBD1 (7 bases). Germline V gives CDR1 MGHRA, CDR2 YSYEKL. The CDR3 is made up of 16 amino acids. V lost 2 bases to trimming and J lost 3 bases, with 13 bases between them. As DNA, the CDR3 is TGCGCCAGCAGCCAACCGACAGGGACTGACACCGGGGAGCTGTTTTTT. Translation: CASSQPTGTDTGELFF.

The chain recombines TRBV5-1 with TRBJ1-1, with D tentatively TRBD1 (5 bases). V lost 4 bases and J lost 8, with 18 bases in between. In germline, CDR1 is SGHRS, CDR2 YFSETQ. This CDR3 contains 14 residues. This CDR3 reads CASSDGDGTSEAFF. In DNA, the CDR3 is TGCGCCAGCAGCGATGGGGACGGAACTAGCGAAGCTTTCTTT.

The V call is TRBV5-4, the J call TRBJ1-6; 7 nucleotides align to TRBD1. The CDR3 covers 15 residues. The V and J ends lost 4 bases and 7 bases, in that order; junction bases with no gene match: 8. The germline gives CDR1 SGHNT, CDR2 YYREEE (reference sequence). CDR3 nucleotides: TGTGCCAGCAGCATGGGGGGACAGCTGAATTCACCCCTCCACTTT. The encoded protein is CASSMGGQLNSPLHF.

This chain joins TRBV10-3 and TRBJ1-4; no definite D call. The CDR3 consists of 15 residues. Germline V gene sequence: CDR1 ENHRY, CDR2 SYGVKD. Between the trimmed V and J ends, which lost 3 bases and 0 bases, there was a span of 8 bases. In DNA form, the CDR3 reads TGTGCCATCAGTGAAGGGAGGGCAACTAATGAAAAACTGTTTTTT. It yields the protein CAISEGRATNEKLFF.

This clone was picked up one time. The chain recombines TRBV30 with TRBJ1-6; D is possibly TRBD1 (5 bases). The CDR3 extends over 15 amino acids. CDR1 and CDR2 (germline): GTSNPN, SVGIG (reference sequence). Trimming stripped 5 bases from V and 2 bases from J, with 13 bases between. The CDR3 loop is CAWERGGTYNSPLHF. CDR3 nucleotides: TGTGCCTGGGAGCGGGGGGGGACCTATAATTCACCCCTCCACTTT.

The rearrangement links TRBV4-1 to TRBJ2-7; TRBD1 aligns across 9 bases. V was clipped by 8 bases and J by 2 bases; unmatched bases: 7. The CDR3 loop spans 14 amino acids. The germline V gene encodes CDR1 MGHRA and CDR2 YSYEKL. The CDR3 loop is CASAEGQGTYEQYF. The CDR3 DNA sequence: TGCGCCAGCGCCGAGGGACAGGGCACCTACGAGCAGTACTTC.

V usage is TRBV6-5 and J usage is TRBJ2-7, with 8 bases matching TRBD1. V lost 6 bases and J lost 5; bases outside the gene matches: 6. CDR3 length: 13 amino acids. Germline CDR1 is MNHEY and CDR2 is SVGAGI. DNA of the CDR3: TGTGCCAGCAGGCAGACAGGGGCACACGAGCAGTACTTC. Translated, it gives CASRQTGAHEQYF.

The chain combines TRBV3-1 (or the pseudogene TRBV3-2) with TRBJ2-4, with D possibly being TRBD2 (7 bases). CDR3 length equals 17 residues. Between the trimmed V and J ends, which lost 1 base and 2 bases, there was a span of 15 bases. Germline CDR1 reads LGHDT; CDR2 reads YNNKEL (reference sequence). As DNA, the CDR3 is TGTGCCAGCAGCCAAGTCGGGGGGCCAATCCCCAAAAACATTCAGTACTTC. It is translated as CASSQVGGPIPKNIQYF.

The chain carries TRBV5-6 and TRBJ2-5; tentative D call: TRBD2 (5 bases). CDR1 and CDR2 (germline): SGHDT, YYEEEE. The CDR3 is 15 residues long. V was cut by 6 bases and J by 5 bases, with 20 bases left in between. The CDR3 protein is CASTGRTGGGETQYF. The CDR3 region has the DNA TGTGCCAGCACCGGTCGGACCGGCGGCGGGGAGACCCAGTACTTC.

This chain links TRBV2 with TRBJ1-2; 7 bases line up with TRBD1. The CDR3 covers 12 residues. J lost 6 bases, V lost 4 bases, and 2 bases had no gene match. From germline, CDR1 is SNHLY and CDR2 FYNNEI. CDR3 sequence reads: CASSVQGNGYTF. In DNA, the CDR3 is TGTGCCAGCAGTGTACAGGGGAATGGCTACACCTTC. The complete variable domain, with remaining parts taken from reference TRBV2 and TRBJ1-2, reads EPEVTQTPSHQVTQMGQEVILRCVPISNHLYFYWYRQILGQKVEFLVSFYNNEISEKSEIFDDQFSVERPDGSNFTLKIRSTKLEDSAMYFCASSVQGNGYTFGSGTRLTVV.

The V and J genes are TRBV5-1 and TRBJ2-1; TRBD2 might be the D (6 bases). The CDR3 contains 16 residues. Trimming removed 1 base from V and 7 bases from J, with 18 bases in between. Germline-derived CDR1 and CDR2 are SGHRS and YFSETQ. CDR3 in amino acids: CASSLRPGSGENEQFF. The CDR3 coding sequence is TGCGCCAGCAGCTTGCGCCCGGGATCGGGGGAGAATGAGCAGTTCTTC.

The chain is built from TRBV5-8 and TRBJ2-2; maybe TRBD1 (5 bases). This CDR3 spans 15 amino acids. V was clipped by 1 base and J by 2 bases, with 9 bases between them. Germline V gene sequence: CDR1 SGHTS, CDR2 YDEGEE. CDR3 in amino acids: CASSLSGINTGELFF. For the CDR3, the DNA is TGTGCCAGCAGCTTGTCAGGGATAAACACCGGGGAGCTGTTTTTT.